This passage covers 19 T cell receptor beta chains from one sample sequenced in a study of blood T cell repertoires in COVID-19. Method: immunoSEQ multiplex PCR; TCRdb's copy keeps in-frame clones and lacks some. In the table there are 150,000 to 200,000 clones, 80% to 95% of which are singletons. The sample comprised peripheral blood. These receptors were collected from a middle-aged man with acute or convalescent COVID-19.

J is TRBJ1-2 and V is TRBV12-3 or TRBV12-4, with D perhaps matching TRBD1 (5 bases). The length of the CDR3 is 13 residues. V was trimmed by 6 bases and J by 3 bases, leaving 11 bases between them. This chain's CDR3 is CASRRQGDYGYTF. CDR3 DNA: TGTGCCAGCAGGCGCCAGGGTGACTATGGCTACACCTTC.

This clone has a single count. J is TRBJ2-1 and V is TRBV6-5; the match to TRBD1 covers 8 bases. Unmatched junction bases numbered 6, after V lost 5 bases and J lost 6 bases. Germline CDR1 and CDR2: MNHEY and SVGAGI. CDR3 size: 14 residues. In DNA form, the CDR3 reads TGTGCCAGCAGTACCTGGACAGGGATCAATGAGCAGTTCTTC. Translating it yields CASSTWTGINEQFF.

The rearrangement links TRBV7-2 to TRBJ2-5, with TRBD2 matching 7 bases. J was trimmed by 2 bases and V by 8 bases; bases with no gene match: 5. Germline V gene lookup returns CDR1 SGHTA and CDR2 FQGNSA. This CDR3 has 13 residues. In nucleotides, the CDR3 is TGTGCCAGCGGTGGCGGGGGACAAGAGACCCAGTACTTC. It yields the protein CASGGGGQETQYF.

The V call is TRBV28, the J call TRBJ1-2; 9 bases map to TRBD1. V was pared by 3 bases and J by 6 bases, with 8 bases of the junction left unmatched. CDR1 is MDHEN, CDR2 SYDVKM, per germline. CDR3 length: 15 residues. The CDR3 region is CASSLGQGLTHGYTF. The CDR3 coding sequence is TGTGCCAGCAGTTTGGGACAGGGTCTTACTCATGGCTACACCTTC.

The rearrangement joins TRBV28 to TRBJ2-7; TRBD2 matches 11 bases. The ends lost 4 bases at V and 5 bases at J; junction bases unmatched: 7. There are 15 residues in the CDR3. Germline V gives CDR1 MDHEN, CDR2 SYDVKM. CDR3 protein: CASSSRLAGIHEQYF. DNA for the CDR3: TGTGCCAGCAGTTCGAGACTAGCGGGAATCCACGAGCAGTACTTC.

V gene TRBV12-2 combines with J gene TRBJ1-6; no DNA check was done on the table's D call, TRBD1. TRBV12-2 is tagged as a pseudogene. The CDR3 consists of 16 residues. The CDR3 protein is CASRSFGGQNNSPLHF. DNA of the CDR3: TGTGCAAGTCGCTCTTTCGGGGGACAGAATAATTCACCCCTCCACTTT.

This clone has a single count. The chain recombines TRBV25-1 with TRBJ2-3; 7 bases are a match to TRBD2. Germline CDR1 and CDR2: MGHDK and SYGVNS. V trimming: 9 bases; J trimming: 2 bases; junction bases outside the gene matches: 17. The CDR3 is 17 residues long. CDR3 sequence (DNA): TGTGCCAGTTCCCCTGGCTGGCTAGCGGCGCCCACAGATACGCAGTATTTT. It is translated as CASSPGWLAAPTDTQYF.

Worth noting for this clone: Mismatch with germline at one junction end may stem from a read error. V usage is TRBV5-4 and J usage is TRBJ2-3; no definite D call. The CDR3 is 14 amino acids. Germline CDR1 is SGHNT and CDR2 is YYREEE (reference sequence). DNA for the CDR3: TGTGCCAGCAGGTTGGTGGCCAGCACAGATACGCAGTATTTT. It translates to CASRLVASTDTQYF.

The CDR3, as DNA: TGCGCCAGCAGCCATATAGGGCTGGGGGGTGAGCAGTTCTTC. This encodes CASSHIGLGGEQFF. This chain joins TRBV4-1 and TRBJ2-1, with a tentative D call TRBD2 (6 bases). The germline V and J ends were trimmed by 3 bases and 9 bases, with 15 bases remaining between them. In germline, CDR1 is MGHRA, CDR2 YSYEKL. The CDR3 is made up of 14 amino acids.

This clone has only one observation. This chain connects TRBV4-2 to TRBJ2-1, with TRBD1 matching 8 bases. Germline-derived CDR1 and CDR2 are LGHNA and YNFKEQ. Losses at the gene ends were 1 base for V and 5 bases for J; bases not matched to a gene: 4. This CDR3 spans 15 amino acids. The CDR3 here is CASSQGRTGHNEQFF. The CDR3 DNA follows: TGTGCCAGCAGCCAAGGAAGGACAGGGCACAATGAGCAGTTCTTC.

This sequence joins TRBV3-1 (or the pseudogene TRBV3-2) and TRBJ2-3; a weak D match, TRBD2 (5 bases). Trimming pared 3 bases from V and 1 base from J, leaving 5 bases between. Germline CDR1 and CDR2: LGHDT and YNNKEL (reference sequence). This CDR3 comprises 13 residues. CDR3 DNA sequence: TGTGCCAGCAGCCAGGGAGGCACAGATACGCAGTATTTT. Its translation is CASSQGGTDTQYF.

The chain recombines TRBV9 with TRBJ1-2; perhaps TRBD1 as D (6 bases). Trimming left V 3 bases short and J 0 bases short, with 9 bases between. Germline CDR1 and CDR2: SGDLS and YYNGEE. The CDR3 runs to 14 residues. The CDR3 loop reads CASSATGTNYGYTF. The CDR3 nucleotides are TGTGCCAGCAGCGCAACAGGGACTAACTATGGCTACACCTTC.

The chain carries TRBV11-2 and TRBJ2-6; 10 nucleotides agree with TRBD1. Per germline, CDR1 SGHAT and CDR2 FQNNGV. V lost 5 bases and J lost 3; bases outside the gene matches: 10. The CDR3 extends over 18 amino acids. CDR3 residues: CASSLSWDRGYGANVLTF. CDR3 DNA: TGTGCCAGCAGCCTTTCCTGGGACAGGGGCTATGGGGCCAACGTCCTGACTTTC. The full variable domain, with the rest looked up from reference TRBV11-2 and TRBJ2-6, is EAGVAQSPRYKIIEKRQSVAFWCNPISGHATLYWYQQILGQGPKLLIQFQNNGVVDDSQLPKDRFSAERLKGVDSTLKIQPAKLEDSAVYLCASSLSWDRGYGANVLTFGAGSRLTVL.

The sample holds a few counts of this clone. The V call is TRBV11-3, the J call TRBJ2-3; 10 nucleotides agree with TRBD2. V gave up 11 bases and J gave up 2 bases; unmatched junction bases: 7. Germline V gene data show CDR1 as SGHNT and CDR2 as YENEEA. The CDR3 consists of 14 residues. Written as DNA, the CDR3 is TGTGCCGGTCGCGGACTAGCGGACACAGATACGCAGTATTTT. Its protein product is CAGRGLADTDTQYF.

The rearrangement uses TRBV10-3 and TRBJ1-4; 7 bases map to TRBD1. This CDR3 comprises 15 residues. V lost 5 bases to trimming and J lost 3 bases; unmatched junction nucleotides: 6. Germline CDR1 ENHRY, CDR2 SYGVKD. The CDR3 region is CAISTAGTANEKLFF. CDR3 nucleotide sequence: TGTGCCATCAGTACCGCCGGGACAGCTAATGAAAAACTGTTTTTT.

Notes on this clone: Other DNA sequences from this sample encode an identical CDR3 as well. V usage is TRBV27 and J usage is TRBJ1-4; D is unclear. V gave up 0 bases and J gave up 1 base, with 6 bases separating them. This CDR3 has 15 amino acids. Germline CDR1 MNHEY, CDR2 SMNVEV (reference sequence). The chain's CDR3 is CASSLSAVTNEKLFF. CDR3 nucleotide sequence: TGTGCCAGCAGTTTATCGGCCGTAACTAATGAAAAACTGTTTTTT.

The rearrangement links TRBV7-2 to TRBJ2-6; D is possibly TRBD2 (5 bases). Per germline, CDR1 SGHTA and CDR2 FQGNSA. This CDR3 has 13 residues. V was pared by 7 bases and J by 3 bases, with 7 bases between. The CDR3 here is CASIDYGANVLTF. For the CDR3, the DNA is TGTGCCAGCATCGACTATGGGGCCAACGTCCTGACTTTC.

The chain couples TRBV3-1 (or the pseudogene TRBV3-2) to TRBJ2-2; 9 bases agree with TRBD1. Germline-derived CDR1 and CDR2 are LGHDT and YNNKEL (reference sequence). This CDR3 is built from 15 residues. Trimming removed 6 bases from V and 5 bases from J; junction bases left unmatched: 7. CDR3 nucleotides: TGTGCCAGCAGAAGACAGGGGGGATGGACCGGGGAGCTGTTTTTT. Translated, it gives CASRRQGGWTGELFF.

The count of this clone is one. This chain links TRBV7-9 with TRBJ1-4; D may be TRBD1 (5 bases). This CDR3 is built from 15 residues. V shed 2 bases and J shed 8 bases, with 15 bases lying between them. Germline CDR1 reads SEHNR; CDR2 reads FQNEAQ (reference sequence). The CDR3 coding sequence is TGTGCCAGCAGCTTATCCGACAGAACAGCCGAAAAACTGTTTTTT. This translates into CASSLSDRTAEKLFF.